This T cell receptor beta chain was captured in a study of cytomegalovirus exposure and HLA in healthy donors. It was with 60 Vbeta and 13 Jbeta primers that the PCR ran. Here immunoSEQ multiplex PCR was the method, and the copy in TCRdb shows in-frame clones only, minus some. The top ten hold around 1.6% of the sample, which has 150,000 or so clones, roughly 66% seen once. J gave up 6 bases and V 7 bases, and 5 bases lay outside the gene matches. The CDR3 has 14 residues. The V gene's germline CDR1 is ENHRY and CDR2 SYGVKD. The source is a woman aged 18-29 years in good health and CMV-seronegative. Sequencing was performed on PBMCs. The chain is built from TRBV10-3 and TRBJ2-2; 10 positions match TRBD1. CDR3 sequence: CAIKGTGDSGELFF. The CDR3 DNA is TGTGCCATCAAAGGGACAGGGGACTCCGGGGAGCTGTTTTTT.